These T cell receptor beta chains were read from a single sample in a study of Ad26.COV2.S vaccination and SARS-CoV-2 variants. Only in-frame clones appear in the TCRdb table, and some are missing; sequencing was by immunoSEQ multiplex PCR. The table records about half a million clones, 89% of them present only once. The sample in question was peripheral blood, obtained in a trial of Ad26.COV2.S vaccine versus placebo. Receptors were obtained from a person aged 18 to 65 who received the Ad26.COV2.S COVID-19 vaccine or a placebo. The conserved cysteine and the conserved F or W are not part of the CDR3 here.

TRBJ1-2 | TRBV30 | AWTGTGGGIGYT
TRBJ2-1 | TRBV18 | ASSPRTSPRHNEQF
TRBJ2-7 | TRBV30 | AWSPFGTGSYEQY
TRBJ2-2 | TRBV9 | ASNTDGGSGELF
TRBJ2-2 | TRBV6-6 | ASSYLGGLTTGELF
TRBJ2-1 | TRBV2 | ASSLVDSNEQF
TRBJ2-7 | TRBV6-5 | ASGAGHKLYEQY
TRBJ2-3 | TRBV4-1 | ASSQAKGTSATDTQY
TRBJ2-7 | TRBV30 | AWSIRGEQY
TRBJ1-2 | TRBV10-3 | AISGGESGYT
TRBJ1-1 | TRBV16 | ASSQSPSGSVF
TRBJ1-2 | TRBV3-1/TRBV3-2 | ASGPRGGGNYGYT
TRBJ2-1 | TRBV4-2 | ASRGTGPYNEQF
TRBJ2-6 | TRBV19 | ASKAGQASGANVLT
TRBJ2-1 | TRBV20-1 | SASEVAPYNEQF
TRBJ2-7 | TRBV5-8 | ASSLTGSSTSYEQY
TRBJ2-2 | TRBV7-6 | ASSLALPRSLTGELF
TRBJ1-2 | TRBV12-3/TRBV12-4 | ASSQRTGVGYT
TRBJ2-7 | TRBV19 | ASTPGLAGVNEQY
TRBJ2-7 | TRBV5-1 | ASSLLGGSYEQY
TRBJ1-2 | TRBV27 | ASSFNRGDSGYT
TRBJ1-6 | TRBV10-3 | AINAAENTNSPLH
TRBJ2-7 | TRBV19 | ASGPTGGRYYEQY
TRBJ2-7 | TRBV3-1/TRBV3-2 | ASSFNRDEQY
TRBJ2-5 | TRBV4-2 | ASSQGQGLETQY
TRBJ2-7 | TRBV27 | ASSRRLAGGRSYEQY
TRBJ2-1 | TRBV4-1 | ASSQGGTVYNEQF
TRBJ2-5 | TRBV2 | ASSAEGPPPQETQY
TRBJ1-1 | TRBV6-5 | ASSYLGAGAEAF
TRBJ1-6 | TRBV2 | ASKTGGGDSPLH
TRBJ2-3 | TRBV6-4 | ASSEDFVGTQY
TRBJ2-2 | TRBV27 | ASSLGNTGELF
TRBJ1-5 | TRBV19 | ASSIDKYNQPQH
TRBJ2-5 | TRBV7-2 | ASSPSGGTQETQY
TRBJ2-7 | TRBV4-3 | ASSQDITGDEQY
TRBJ1-1 | TRBV5-1 | ASSLEGTEAF
TRBJ1-5 | TRBV6-5 | ASTGGRGNQPQH
TRBJ2-7 | TRBV7-2 | ASSLNSASGGLSSYEQY
TRBJ1-5 | TRBV18 | ASSSDSNQPQH
TRBJ1-2 | TRBV10-1 | ASSESWTMAFGYT
TRBJ2-1 | TRBV4-2 | ASSRLESGEQF
TRBJ1-2 | TRBV13 | ASSFGRGVSGYT
TRBJ2-5 | TRBV9 | ASSTRTTQETQY
TRBJ1-5 | TRBV6-5 | ASSYSTSPGQPQH
TRBJ2-6 | TRBV13 | ASSFDSGGANVLT
TRBJ2-1 | TRBV7-3 | ASSLLPSGMGNEQF
TRBJ1-2 | TRBV6-5 | ASSYSERNYGYT
TRBJ2-2 | TRBV5-1 | ASSFMDTGELF
TRBJ2-7 | TRBV3-1/TRBV3-2 | ASSQDSGQAIYEQY
TRBJ1-2 | TRBV24-1 | ATSDRDRAYGYT